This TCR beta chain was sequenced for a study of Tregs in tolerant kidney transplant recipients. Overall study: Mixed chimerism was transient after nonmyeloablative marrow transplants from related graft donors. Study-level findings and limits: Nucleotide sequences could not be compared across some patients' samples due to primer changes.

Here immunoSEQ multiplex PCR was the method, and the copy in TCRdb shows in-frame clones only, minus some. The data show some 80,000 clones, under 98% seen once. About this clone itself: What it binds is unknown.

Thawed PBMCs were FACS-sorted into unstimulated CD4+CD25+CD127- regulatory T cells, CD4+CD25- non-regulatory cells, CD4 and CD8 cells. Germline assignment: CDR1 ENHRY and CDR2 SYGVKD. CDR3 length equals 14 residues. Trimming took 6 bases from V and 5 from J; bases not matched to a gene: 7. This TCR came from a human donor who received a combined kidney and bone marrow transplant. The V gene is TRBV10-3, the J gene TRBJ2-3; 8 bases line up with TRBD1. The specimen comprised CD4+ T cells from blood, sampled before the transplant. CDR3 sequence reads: CAIRPGQVGDTQYF. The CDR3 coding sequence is TGTGCCATCAGACCGGGACAGGTGGGAGATACGCAGTATTTT.